Here is one T cell receptor beta chain with its context. What this receptor recognizes is not known. No per-base quality is available; no much larger clone lies one base away. The trial excluded patients who had a history of autoimmune disease or were on systemic immunosuppression. Peripheral blood for TCR sequencing was collected from all dose cohorts at baseline, on cycle 4 day 1, and on cycle 7 day 1. The samples were taken from a phase I, first-in-human, multicenter, open-label dose-escalation trial of ivuxolimab. Adults with locally advanced or metastatic melanoma, renal cell, hepatocellular, or head and neck squamous cell carcinoma were enrolled in the trial. CD4+ and CD8+ T cells were sorted separately from peripheral blood before TCR sequencing. Genomic DNA was isolated from the sorted cells so that the TCRbeta CDR3 region could be sequenced. The immunoSEQ Assay was used for sequencing of TCRbeta CDR3 regions. TCRdb took this table from immuneACCESS and kept in-frame rearrangements with V and J called. Such tables lack part of the clones; where checked against another copy, unresolved V genes explain under half of the gap, and the rest is unexplained. In all, the sample holds more than 50,000 clones, and about 89% of those were seen once. Of the sample, around 5.2% falls within the top ten clones.

This sample was included in a study of OX40 agonist ivuxolimab in advanced cancers. At the level of the whole study: Ivuxolimab was a fully human IgG2 agonistic monoclonal antibody targeting the costimulatory receptor OX40 (CD134). Prior anti-PD-1, anti-PD-L1 or anti-CTLA-4 therapy was permitted, and less than 45% of dose-escalation patients had received checkpoint inhibitors. A male proportion of around 81% and a mean age of roughly 58 years, ranging from 23 to 79, were recorded for the dose-escalation cohort. Intravenous ivuxolimab was administered to patients every 2 weeks at six dose levels: 0.01, 0.1, 0.3, 1.5, 3 and 10 mg/kg. The point of sequencing TCRbeta in the periphery was to test whether ivuxolimab changed TCR sequence diversity and drove clonal T-cell expansion. Among the roughly 50 dose-escalation patients, some 20 had hepatocellular carcinoma, approximately 15 melanoma, 9 renal cell carcinoma and 9 head and neck cancer. Partial responses occurred in three dose-escalation patients, of whom one had hepatocellular carcinoma and two had cutaneous melanoma. The paper describes the monotherapy dose-escalation part (N of about 57 patients) of the phase I trial of ivuxolimab. Points the paper makes about the study in general: At doses from 0.1 to 3.0 mg/kg, clonal expansion was seen in both CD4+ and CD8+ blood T cells between baseline and week 6. On average, CD8+ T cells showed more expanded clones than CD4+ T cells after ivuxolimab. Low levels of normalized T-cell clonal expansion were also seen in some patients who did not respond. The antigen specificity of the peripheral T cells that underwent clonal expansion was not determined. In partial responders in the 0.1-3.0 mg/kg groups, normalized peripheral clonal expansion was found to be among the lowest, especially among CD8+ T cells.

CDR1 and CDR2, per the germline V gene, are SGHAT and FQNNGV. Trimming at the junction amounts to 5 bases on V and 2 bases on J, and the germline ends lie 16 bases apart. Inclusive of the bounding cysteine and phenylalanine, the CDR3 is 15 residues long. Only the CDR3 region is kept as DNA, spanning 45 bases read in frame from base 1. The receptor comes from an adult with an advanced solid tumor such as melanoma, head and neck, liver or kidney cancer. The V and J genes are TRBV11-2 and TRBJ2-7; the best D guess is TRBD2, with 6 bases matching. Sequencing was performed on CD4+ or CD8+ T cells sorted from blood, taken in a trial of the OX40 agonist ivuxolimab. In nucleotide form, the sequence is TGTGCCAGCAGCCCCAGGAGACTAGGGCCCTACGAGCAGTACTTC. Its translation is CASSPRRLGPYEQYF.